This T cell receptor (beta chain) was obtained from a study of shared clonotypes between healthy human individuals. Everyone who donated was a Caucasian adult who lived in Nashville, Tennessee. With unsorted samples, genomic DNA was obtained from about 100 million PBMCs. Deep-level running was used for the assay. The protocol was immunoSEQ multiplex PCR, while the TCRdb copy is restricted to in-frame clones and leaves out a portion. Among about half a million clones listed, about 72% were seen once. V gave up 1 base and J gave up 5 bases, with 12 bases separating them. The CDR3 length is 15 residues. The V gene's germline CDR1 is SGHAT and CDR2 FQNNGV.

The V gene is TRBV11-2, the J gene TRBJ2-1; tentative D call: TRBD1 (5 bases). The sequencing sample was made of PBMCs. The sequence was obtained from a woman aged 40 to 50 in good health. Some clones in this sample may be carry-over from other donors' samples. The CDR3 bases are TGTGCCAGCAGCTTAGCAGGGTATTCAAACAATGAGCAGTTCTTC. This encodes CASSLAGYSNNEQFF.